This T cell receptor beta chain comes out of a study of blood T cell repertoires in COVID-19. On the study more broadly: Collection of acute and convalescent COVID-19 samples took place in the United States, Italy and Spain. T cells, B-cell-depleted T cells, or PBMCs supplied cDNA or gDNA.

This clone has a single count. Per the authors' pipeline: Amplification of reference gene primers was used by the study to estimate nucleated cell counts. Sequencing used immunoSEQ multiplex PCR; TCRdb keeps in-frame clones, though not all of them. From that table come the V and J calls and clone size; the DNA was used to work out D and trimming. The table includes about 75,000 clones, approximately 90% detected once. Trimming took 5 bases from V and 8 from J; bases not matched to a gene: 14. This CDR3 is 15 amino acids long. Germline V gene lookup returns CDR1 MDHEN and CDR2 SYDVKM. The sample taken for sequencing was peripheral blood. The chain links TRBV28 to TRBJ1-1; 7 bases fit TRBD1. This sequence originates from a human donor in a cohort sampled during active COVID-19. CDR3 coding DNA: TGTGCCAGCAGTCCCCCCGTCCAGGGGGTAATAGAAGCTTTCTTT. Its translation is CASSPPVQGVIEAFF.